The 22 T cell receptor beta chains given below trace back to one sample, sequenced in a study of CD8+ T cells in alopecia areata. cDNA serving as the sequencing template came from extracted, reverse transcribed RNA. Method: immunoSEQ multiplex PCR; TCRdb's copy keeps in-frame clones and lacks some. The sample lists approximately 57,000 clones, about 96% occurring once. Sequencing used CD8+ T cells sorted from blood, obtained at week 0. The origin of the receptors is a human donor with alopecia areata.

The chain joins TRBV2 to TRBJ2-1; D is ambiguous. There are 14 residues in the CDR3. The germline V gene has CDR1 SNHLY and CDR2 FYNNEI. Trimming took off 1 base at V and 9 bases at J, with 13 bases between the two ends. This CDR3 is CASSEGLVEGEQFF. The CDR3 DNA reads as TGTGCCAGCAGTGAAGGGCTTGTGGAAGGTGAGCAGTTCTTC.

The gene calls are TRBV27 and TRBJ1-2; the match to TRBD1 covers 7 bases. Per the germline V gene, CDR1 is MNHEY and CDR2 is SMNVEV (reference sequence). CDR3 size: 15 residues. The V and J ends lost 5 bases and 4 bases, in that order; junction bases with no gene match: 10. Written as DNA, the CDR3 is TGTGCCAGCAGTCCCGGGACAGAGGGAAGCTATGGCTACACCTTC. Amino acid sequence: CASSPGTEGSYGYTF.

The chain combines TRBV27 with TRBJ2-2; D ambiguous. CDR3 length equals 14 residues. Looked up from germline, CDR1 is MNHEY and CDR2 is SMNVEV (reference sequence). Between the trimmed V and J ends, which lost 2 bases and 4 bases, there was a span of 8 bases. The CDR3 DNA follows: TGTGCCAGCAGTTTAGGCCCCTCCACCGGGGAGCTGTTTTTT. Its protein product is CASSLGPSTGELFF.

This chain connects TRBV19 to TRBJ2-5; TRBD1 aligns across 7 bases. Germline values: CDR1 LNHDA, CDR2 SQIVND (reference sequence). There are 16 residues in the CDR3. Trimming cost V 5 bases and J 0 bases; bases outside gene matches: 9. CDR3 loop: CASSQGTVLYQETQYF. The CDR3 coding sequence is TGTGCCAGTAGTCAAGGGACAGTTCTGTACCAAGAGACCCAGTACTTC.

The gene calls are TRBV27 and TRBJ2-2, with TRBD1 identical over 7 bases. The CDR3 runs to 14 residues. J lost 7 bases, V lost 8 bases, and 10 bases had no gene match. Germline CDR1 is MNHEY and CDR2 is SMNVEV (reference sequence). CDR3 bases: TGTGCCAGCGGAGCGAAGACAGGGTTCGGGGAGCTGTTTTTT. As protein: CASGAKTGFGELFF.

This clone was recorded once. V usage is TRBV4-3 and J usage is TRBJ2-3, with D possibly being TRBD2 (7 bases). Per the germline V gene, CDR1 is LGHNA and CDR2 is YSLEER. Deletions cut 0 bases from V and 6 bases from J, with 19 bases between. The CDR3 is 17 amino acids. The CDR3 sequence is CASSQDWLRGGVDTQYF. The CDR3 coding sequence is TGCGCCAGCAGCCAAGATTGGTTAAGGGGGGGCGTCGATACGCAGTATTTT.

The chain joins TRBV10-3 to TRBJ2-7, with TRBD1 matching over 9 bases. This CDR3 contains 14 residues. CDR1 and CDR2 (germline): ENHRY, SYGVKD. Trimming removed 5 bases from V and 1 base from J; junction bases left unmatched: 3. CDR3 sequence reads: CAISIGTGSYEQYF. CDR3 bases: TGTGCCATCAGTATTGGGACAGGGTCCTACGAGCAGTACTTC.

The rearrangement uses TRBV7-2 and TRBJ1-1; 8 bases map to TRBD1. Trimming cost V 6 bases and J 5 bases; bases outside gene matches: 8. In germline, CDR1 is SGHTA, CDR2 FQGNSA. There are 14 residues in the CDR3. The CDR3: CASRTRTGLTEAFF. The CDR3 nucleotides read TGTGCCAGCAGAACAAGGACAGGGCTTACTGAAGCTTTCTTT.

Written as DNA, the CDR3 is TGTGCCAGCAGATCGGGACAGTCCTACGAGCAGTACTTC. Translation gives CASRSGQSYEQYF. The chain couples TRBV5-5 to TRBJ2-7; 7 bases align to TRBD1. The CDR3 runs 13 residues. CDR1 SGHKS and CDR2 YYEKEE come from the germline V gene (reference sequence). With V trimmed by 5 bases and J by 1 base, 3 bases remained unmatched.

The J gene is TRBJ1-3, the V gene TRBV4-1, with D unclear. V lost 4 bases, J lost 0 bases, and 13 bases lay in between. Per germline, CDR1 MGHRA and CDR2 YSYEKL. The CDR3 has 16 residues. CDR3 amino acids: CASSPNPTHSGNTIYF. CDR3 nucleotide sequence: TGCGCCAGCAGCCCCAACCCCACACACTCTGGAAACACCATATATTTT.

The chain has TRBV5-6 and TRBJ2-5; possible D gene TRBD2, 5 bases. The CDR3 length is 14 residues. V lost 2 bases and J lost 2, with 10 bases in between. Germline V gene sequence: CDR1 SGHDT, CDR2 YYEEEE. CDR3 DNA: TGTGCCAGCAGCTTAACACTAGGACAAGAGACCCAGTACTTC. Amino acid sequence: CASSLTLGQETQYF.

As DNA, the CDR3 is TGCGCCAGCAGTGGGACAGGGGTCGAGACCCAGTACTTC. Its translation: CASSGTGVETQYF. This chain links TRBV10-2 with TRBJ2-5; 9 bases are shared with TRBD1. The CDR3 is 13 residues long. Trimming at V came to 4 bases and at J to 5 bases, leaving 2 bases not matched to a gene. Germline V CDR1 and CDR2: WSHSY, SAAADI.

The rearrangement uses TRBV4-3 and TRBJ2-2; TRBD2 agrees at 7 bases. V lost 7 bases and J lost 5; bases outside the gene matches: 16. Germline V gene data show CDR1 as LGHNA and CDR2 as YSLEER. This CDR3 contains 17 residues. Here the CDR3 DNA reads TGCGCCAGCACAGCCGAAGCGGGGACCCGAGGTACCGGGGAGCTGTTTTTT. Its translation: CASTAEAGTRGTGELFF.

In DNA form, the CDR3 reads TGTGCCAGCAGCTTATCCTGGAGAGCTTGGGAGCAGTACTTC. As protein: CASSLSWRAWEQYF. V gene TRBV11-1 combines with J gene TRBJ2-7; no definite D call. The V end was cut by 2 bases, the J end by 7 bases, with 15 bases between. Germline values: CDR1 SGHAT, CDR2 FQDESV (reference sequence). The CDR3 sequence is 14 residues long.

V gene TRBV2 combines with J gene TRBJ2-2; D perhaps matches TRBD1 (5 bases). Germline loops: CDR1 SNHLY, CDR2 FYNNEI. V lost 3 bases, J lost 0 bases, and 8 bases lay in between. The CDR3 has 15 amino acids. CDR3 residues: CASSEARANTGELFF. The DNA for the CDR3 is TGTGCCAGCAGTGAGGCCAGGGCGAACACCGGGGAGCTGTTTTTT.

This sequence joins TRBV7-6 and TRBJ1-2, with D unresolved. V was cut by 1 base and J by 0 bases, with 9 bases left in between. The CDR3 loop spans 15 amino acids. CDR1 is SGHVS, CDR2 FNYEAQ, per germline. The CDR3 nucleotides are TGTGCCAGCAGCTTAGGTGCCCAAACTAACTATGGCTACACCTTC. It yields the protein CASSLGAQTNYGYTF.

The V gene is TRBV30, the J gene TRBJ2-1; D not certain. Trimming shortened V by 1 base and J by 4 bases, and 11 bases separated the two germline ends. The germline CDR1 and CDR2 sequences are GTSNPN and SVGIG (reference sequence). The CDR3 extends over 14 amino acids. The CDR3 DNA reads TGTGCCTGGAGTGCCCTAGACCAGTACAATGAGCAGTTCTTC. As protein: CAWSALDQYNEQFF.

The chain employs TRBV11-3 and TRBJ2-2, with D possibly matching TRBD2 (5 bases). The ends were cut back, 3 bases at V and 3 bases at J, with 11 bases in the middle. From germline, CDR1 is SGHNT and CDR2 YENEEA. The CDR3 is made up of 15 amino acids. Written as DNA, the CDR3 is TGTGCCAGCAGCTTGGGGTTCGGGGACACCGGGGAGCTGTTTTTT. Its protein is CASSLGFGDTGELFF. Combining the CDR3 with reference TRBV11-3 and TRBJ2-2 gives the whole variable domain EAGVVQSPRYKIIEKKQPVAFWCNPISGHNTLYWYLQNLGQGPELLIRYENEEAVDDSQLPKDRFSAERLKGVDSTLKIQPAELGDSAVYLCASSLGFGDTGELFFGEGSRLTVL.

The chain recombines TRBV6-1 with TRBJ2-7, with D perhaps assigned TRBD1 or TRBD2 (5 bases each). CDR1 and CDR2 (germline): MNHNS, SASEGT. Deletions cut 6 bases from V and 4 bases from J, with 16 bases between. The CDR3 extends over 14 amino acids. DNA for the CDR3: TGTGCCAGCAGGGGGGACCAGGGTTCGTACGAGCAGTACTTC. It encodes CASRGDQGSYEQYF.

This chain links TRBV29-1 with TRBJ2-5, with D hard to call. The ends were cut back, 4 bases at V and 3 bases at J, with 6 bases in the middle. CDR1 and CDR2 from the germline V gene are SQVTM and ANQGSEA. The CDR3 runs 11 residues. In DNA, the CDR3 is TGCAGCGTTGGAAGGGAAGAGACCCAGTACTTC. Protein: CSVGREETQYF.

Here the CDR3 reads CASSYSASGVLETQYF. CDR3 nucleotide sequence: TGTGCCAGCAGTTACTCGGCTAGCGGGGTCCTCGAGACCCAGTACTTC. The gene calls are TRBV6-6 and TRBJ2-5; 9 bases fit TRBD2. CDR3 length: 16 residues. Looked up from germline, CDR1 is MNHNY and CDR2 is SVGAGI (reference sequence). Trimming cost V 0 bases and J 5 bases; bases outside gene matches: 7.

The chain employs TRBV4-2 and TRBJ2-7; a possible D gene is TRBD2 (5 bases). Germline values: CDR1 LGHNA, CDR2 YNFKEQ. This CDR3 has 14 amino acids. V dropped 4 bases and J dropped 0 bases, with 10 bases sitting between them. The CDR3 sequence: CASSPQRSSYEQYF. DNA for the CDR3: TGTGCCAGCAGCCCCCAGCGGAGCTCCTACGAGCAGTACTTC.